Here is one T cell receptor (beta chain) with its context. Assay used: immunoSEQ multiplex PCR; TCRdb lists only in-frame clones, some missing. The sample contains around 60,000 clones, 88% of which appear only once. The sample comes from a study of OX40 agonist ivuxolimab in advanced cancers. The CDR3 has 15 residues. Germline values: CDR1 MDHEN, CDR2 SYDVKM. The ends lost 5 bases at V and 3 bases at J; junction bases unmatched: 5. This sequence originates from an adult with an advanced solid tumor such as melanoma, head and neck, liver or kidney cancer. This sequence joins TRBV28 and TRBJ1-1, with 11 positions matching TRBD1. The source was CD4+ or CD8+ T cells sorted from blood, collected in a trial of the OX40 agonist ivuxolimab. CDR3 sequence reads: CASSRGQGAYTEAFF. The CDR3 coding sequence is TGTGCCAGCAGTCGCGGACAGGGGGCTTACACTGAAGCTTTCTTT.